This TCR beta chain emerged from a study of blood T cell repertoires in COVID-19. Study background: PBMCs, B-cell-depleted T cells, or T cells were the source of the cDNA or gDNA that made up the material.

V shed 2 bases, J shed 2 bases, and the junction held 0 bases outside the gene matches. Germline loops: CDR1 SGHKS, CDR2 YYEKEE (reference sequence). The CDR3 sequence is 14 residues long. This clone was seen only once. Original data processing: Nucleated cell counts were estimated from reference gene primer amplification. Here immunoSEQ multiplex PCR was the method, and the copy in TCRdb shows in-frame clones only, minus some. That table is the source of V, J and clone size, and D and trimming were worked out from the DNA. This table holds a few hundred thousand clones, around 80% found once. This TCR derives from a woman between 65 and 79 years old with acute or convalescent COVID-19. The rearrangement joins TRBV5-5 to TRBJ2-5, with 10 bases matching TRBD2. Sequenced input: peripheral blood. CDR3 in amino acids: CASSLLAGQETQYF. The CDR3 bases are TGTGCCAGCAGCTTACTAGCGGGGCAAGAGACCCAGTACTTC.